The clone carrying this T cell receptor beta chain has a handful of counts. Trimming pared 7 bases from V and 2 bases from J, leaving 12 bases between. CDR1 and CDR2 (germline): SQVTM, ANQGSEA. The CDR3 has 12 amino acids. In TCRdb, the 5' RACE reads were re-called with MiXCR into one record per CDR3 protein. Here the sample spans about 240,000 distinct CDR3 sequences, around 10% being singletons. These data are taken from a study of CD8 T cells in ankylosing spondylitis. The clonotype was recovered from a male donor with ankylosing spondylitis or in good health (not recorded which). V and J are TRBV29-1 and TRBJ2-7; a possible D gene is TRBD2 (6 bases). The material sequenced was blood, either unsorted or a sorted T cell fraction (not recorded which). The CDR3: CSGIGRTYEQYF. The CDR3 DNA reads TGCAGCGGAATCGGGAGAACCTACGAGCAGTACTTC.